The text below deals with one T cell receptor beta chain. The entry originates in a study of shared clonotypes between healthy human individuals. CD45RO negativity and positive selection for CCR7 defined naive CD8 cells, a population that excluded terminally differentiated effector memory CD45RA+ cells. Between the trimmed V and J ends, which lost 2 bases and 0 bases, there was a span of 10 bases. Germline-derived CDR1 and CDR2 are MRHNA and SNTAGT. The CDR3 has 15 residues. Some clones are missing from TCRdb's copy, which holds only in-frame ones; the method was immunoSEQ multiplex PCR. The sample consists of under 850,000 clones, over 90% of them appearing once.

The sample consisted of naive CD8+ T cells sorted from blood. The chain carries TRBV6-4 and TRBJ1-2; D is ambiguous. The source of this sequence is a man aged 25-40 years in good health. The CDR3 region is CASSDKADTNYGYTF. The CDR3 nucleotides are TGTGCCAGCAGTGACAAGGCAGATACTAACTATGGCTACACCTTC.